A single sample gave rise to the 18 T cell receptor beta chains below, sequenced in a study of blood T cells in healthy people across ages. PCR was performed a second time for about 7 to 11 cycles using a sample-barcoded 5' primer and a J-beta primer mix. Each CDR3 protein gets one entry after TCRdb re-called the 5' RACE reads with MiXCR. The data show about 970,000 distinct CDR3 sequences, with about 51% seen just once and about 21% held by the top ten. Sequencing was carried out using blood. Receptor source: a woman in her sixties or seventies in good health.

The gene calls are TRBV4-3 and TRBJ2-7; TRBD2 matches 9 bases. CDR1 is LGHNA and CDR2 is YSLEER in the germline V gene. CDR3 length: 15 residues. The V and J ends lost 4 bases and 3 bases, in that order; junction bases with no gene match: 7. The CDR3 reads CASSRGSSGNYEQYF. In DNA form, the CDR3 reads TGCGCCAGCAGCCGTGGGTCTAGCGGGAACTACGAGCAGTACTTC.

The V call is TRBV14, the J call TRBJ2-1; tentative D call: TRBD2 (5 bases). The CDR3 sequence is 15 residues long. Germline V CDR1 and CDR2: SGHDN, FVKESK. Trimming cost V 4 bases and J 4 bases, with 14 bases left between them. CDR3 sequence (DNA): TGTGCCAGCAGCCCACTCTCGGGGTGGTACAATGAGCAGTTCTTC. Translated, it gives CASSPLSGWYNEQFF.

The chain carries TRBV28 and TRBJ2-4; D might be TRBD1 (7 bases). The end of the DNA fits TRBJ2-7 better, so the J call may be wrong. The germline V gene has CDR1 MDHEN and CDR2 SYDVKM. The CDR3 runs to 14 residues. CDR3 loop: CAINVRDSTYEQYF. CDR3 coding DNA: TGTGCCATCAACGTGCGGGACAGTACCTACGAGCAGTACTTC.

This clonotype came up once. Mismatch with germline at one junction end may stem from a read error. The rearrangement links TRBV28 to TRBJ2-7; D possibly corresponds to TRBD2 (5 bases). Germline CDR1 and CDR2: MDHEN and SYDVKM. This CDR3 spans 15 amino acids. This CDR3 is CASSSTEGIGYEQYF. DNA for the CDR3: TGCGCCAGCAGCTCAACAGAGGGTATCGGTTACGAGCAGTACTTC.

The count of this clonotype is one. The chain uses TRBV6-1 and TRBJ1-5; TRBD1 aligns across 9 bases. J gave up 0 bases and V 6 bases, and 12 bases lay outside the gene matches. The germline V gene has CDR1 MNHNS and CDR2 SASEGT. CDR3 length equals 18 residues. CDR3 nucleotide sequence: TGTGCCAGCAGGGCCGGGACAGGGTCTCAATTTAGCAATCAGCCCCAGCATTTT. It translates to CASRAGTGSQFSNQPQHF.

This clonotype was recorded at least ten times. This chain joins TRBV5-1 and TRBJ2-6, with D hard to call. V lost 2 bases and J 0 bases, leaving 6 bases between the germline ends. CDR1 and CDR2 (germline): SGHRS, YFSETQ. The CDR3 totals 15 residues. The CDR3 DNA is TGCGCCAGCAGCTTTACACCCTCTGGGGCCAACGTCCTGACTTTC. Translation: CASSFTPSGANVLTF.

This chain joins TRBV12-3 or TRBV12-4 and TRBJ2-7; D is unclear. Near its end, the DNA agrees better with TRBJ2-5, so the J call may be wrong. The CDR3 covers 11 residues. CDR3 DNA: TGTGCCAGCAGCTCTGGGAAGACCCAGTACTTC. Translation gives CASSSGKTQYF.

V usage is TRBV12-3 or TRBV12-4 and J usage is TRBJ2-7; TRBD1 or TRBD2 may be the D gene (5 bases each). V lost 5 bases to trimming and J lost 4 bases, with 15 bases between them. This CDR3 has 14 amino acids. The CDR3 nucleotides are TGTGCCAGCAGTAGGACGGGACGGCATTACGAGCAGTACTTC. Residues: CASSRTGRHYEQYF.

The chain recombines TRBV15 with TRBJ1-6; D gene uncertain. This CDR3 is built from 14 residues. V lost 0 bases to trimming and J lost 9 bases, with 9 bases between them. Germline CDR1 LNHNV, CDR2 YYDKDF (reference sequence). The CDR3 reads CATSRDNKGSPLHF. The CDR3 DNA is TGTGCCACCAGCAGAGATAACAAGGGTTCACCCCTCCACTTT.

This clonotype appeared many times. The chain recombines TRBV12-3 or TRBV12-4 with TRBJ2-7; D call uncertain. CDR3 length: 12 amino acids. Trimming removed 3 bases from V and 3 bases from J, with 6 bases in between. CDR3 DNA sequence: TGTGCCAGCAGTTTTATCGGCTACGAGCAGTACTTC. Amino acids: CASSFIGYEQYF.

The chain carries TRBV20-1 and TRBJ2-5, with D perhaps matching TRBD1 (7 bases). This CDR3 is built from 13 residues. CDR1 is DFQATT, CDR2 SNEGSKA, per germline (reference sequence). As DNA, the CDR3 is TGCGTAGGGGGCCTAGCGAGACGGGAGACCCAGTACTTC. It encodes CVGGLARRETQYF.

V and J are TRBV18 and TRBJ2-7; maybe TRBD2 (6 bases). The tail of the sequence fits TRBJ2-5 better, so the J call may be wrong. CDR1 is KGHSH, CDR2 LQKENI, per germline. The CDR3 is 15 amino acids. DNA for the CDR3: TGTGCCAGCTCACGCGCCACGGCGGGACAAGAGACCCAGTACTTC. It translates to CASSRATAGQETQYF.

This clonotype was counted at least ten times. The chain couples TRBV20-1 to TRBJ2-7; TRBD2 matches 10 bases. Trimming at V came to 5 bases and at J to 2 bases, leaving 0 bases not matched to a gene. The CDR3 is made up of 12 amino acids. Germline V gene sequence: CDR1 DFQATT, CDR2 SNEGSKA (reference sequence). CDR3 in amino acids: CSALAGAYEQYF. For the CDR3, the DNA is TGCAGTGCTCTAGCGGGAGCCTACGAGCAGTACTTC.

The chain combines TRBV9 with TRBJ1-3; D gene ambiguous. The V end was cut by 4 bases, the J end by 7 bases, with 9 bases between. Looked up from germline, CDR1 is SGDLS and CDR2 is YYNGEE. The CDR3 is 12 amino acids. The CDR3: CASSPPSNTIYF. The CDR3 DNA sequence: TGTGCCAGCAGCCCTCCCAGTAACACCATATATTTT.

This clonotype was observed a single time. This chain connects TRBV6-5 to TRBJ2-4, with 7 bases identical to TRBD1. The J call is doubtful: the DNA matches TRBJ2-7 better. This CDR3 has 16 amino acids. Germline loops: CDR1 MNHEY, CDR2 SVGAGI. The CDR3 DNA is TGTGCCAGCAGTTTAGCACAGGGGATTTCCTCCTACGAGCAGTACTTC. Its protein is CASSLAQGISSYEQYF.

The sample holds a few counts of this clonotype. The rearrangement links TRBV7-2 to TRBJ2-7; D call uncertain. CDR1 and CDR2 from the germline V gene are SGHTA and FQGNSA. This CDR3 region has 14 residues. Trimming shortened V by 2 bases and J by 3 bases, and 11 bases separated the two germline ends. DNA for the CDR3: TGTGCCAGCAGCTTAACCAAAACTTACTACGAGCAGTACTTC. Protein sequence: CASSLTKTYYEQYF. The full variable domain, with the rest looked up from reference TRBV7-2 and TRBJ2-7, is GAGVSQSPSNKVTEKGKDVELRCDPISGHTALYWYRQSLGQGLEFLIYFQGNSAPDKSGLPSDRFSAERTGGSVSTLTIQRTQQEDSAVYLCASSLTKTYYEQYFGPGTRLTVT.

V is TRBV4-1 and J is TRBJ2-1; 12 bases agree with TRBD2. In germline, CDR1 is MGHRA, CDR2 YSYEKL. The CDR3 loop spans 15 amino acids. With V trimmed by 6 bases and J by 6 bases, 6 bases remained unmatched. The CDR3 spells CASSRLAGVTNEQFF. CDR3 nucleotide sequence: TGCGCCAGCAGTCGACTAGCGGGAGTAACCAATGAGCAGTTCTTC.

This clonotype showed up just a few times. The J gene is TRBJ2-1, the V gene TRBV5-1; D perhaps matches TRBD2 (5 bases). The V gene's germline CDR1 is SGHRS and CDR2 YFSETQ. V gave up 2 bases and J gave up 4 bases, with 25 bases separating them. The length of the CDR3 is 19 residues. In DNA, the CDR3 is TGCGCCAGCAGCTTAGCCGTGTCCTTACAAACGGGGAGATACAATGAGCAGTTCTTC. It is translated as CASSLAVSLQTGRYNEQFF.